Listed below are T cell receptor beta chains from one sample, sequenced in a study of tumor-infiltrating lymphocytes in primary liver carcinoma. Using its own MiXCR run on the multiplex PCR reads, TCRdb lists one record per CDR3 protein. Of approximately 110,000 distinct CDR3 sequences listed, roughly three fifths are singletons. Sequenced material: liver tumor tissue from sampling region 3. These receptor sequences come from a woman in her sixties with primary liver carcinoma and hepatitis B virus infection. CDR3s include the opening cysteine and the closing phenylalanine or tryptophan. A D gene is named only where the DNA matches it firmly. The size of a clone is reported for some rows only, either as once, few or many, or as a class for expanded clones.

J gene	D gene	CDR3 length	V gene	clone size	CDR3 DNA	CDR3 protein
TRBJ1-1	-	14	TRBV29-1	once	TGCAGCCTTTTCGCTTTGACAGGCCGTCCTGAAGCTTTCTTT	CSLFALTGRPEAFF
TRBJ2-7	TRBD1	16	TRBV28	many	TGTGCCAGCAGACCGGGACAGGGACGGTTGGGCTACGAGCAGTACTTC	CASRPGQGRLGYEQYF
TRBJ2-7	TRBD2	16	TRBV12-3/TRBV12-4	many	TGTGCCAGCAGTCAATTAGCGGGAGGAAGCTCCTACGAGCAGTACTTC	CASSQLAGGSSYEQYF
TRBJ2-7	-	14	TRBV5-1	-	TGCGCCAGCGCCTCCAGACTAGACGTGCACGAGCAGTACTTC	CASASRLDVHEQYF
TRBJ2-3	-	16	TRBV11-1	-	TGTGCCAGTAGCTCGGGACTGATCCGTAGCACAGATACGCTGTATTTT	CASSSGLIRSTDTLYF
TRBJ1-1	TRBD1	16	TRBV13	-	TGTGCCAGCAGCTCAACATGGACAGGGGGAGGCACTGAAGCTTTCTTT	CASSSTWTGGGTEAFF
TRBJ1-2	-	17	TRBV6-1	-	TGTGTCAGTAGTGGAGACGGGAGAAGCAGGGGCGGCTATGGCTACACCTTC	CVSSGDGRSRGGYGYTF
TRBJ2-1	TRBD2	18	TRBV11-2	-	TGCGCCAGCGGTTCCCCGACTAGCGGGAGGGTCTTCGGCAATGAGCAGTTCTTC	CASGSPTSGRVFGNEQFF
TRBJ1-2	-	15	TRBV6-1	many	TGTGCCAGCAGTGAAATTTCACAGGATCTTTATGGCTACACCTTC	CASSEISQDLYGYTF
TRBJ2-3	TRBD2	16	TRBV6-4	once	TGTGCCGGCAGTGATGTAGCGGGAGGGTCCACAGATATGCAGTATTTT	CAGSDVAGGSTDMQYF
TRBJ2-1	-	15	TRBV10-2	many	TGCGCCAGCAGTAGGGGGCCGCGGGGTTACAATGAGCAGTTCTTC	CASSRGPRGYNEQFF
TRBJ1-1	-	14	TRBV28	-	TGTGCCAGCAGATCCGCGGGGCGACGGACTGAAGCTTTCTTT	CASRSAGRRTEAFF
TRBJ2-7	TRBD1	13	TRBV2	once	TGTGCCAGCTGGGGACAGGGGGGGTACGAGCAGTACTTC	CASWGQGGYEQYF
TRBJ1-2	-	14	TRBV28	few	TGTGCCAGCAGTCACGGGACCCACAAGGGGGGCTACACCTTC	CASSHGTHKGGYTF
TRBJ2-2	TRBD1	18	TRBV5-1	-	TGCGCCAGCAGCCCGACTGAGTCGGGGACAGGGGGCGCCGGGGAGCTGTTTTTT	CASSPTESGTGGAGELFF
TRBJ2-5	-	15	TRBV6-5	many	TGTGCCAGCAGTCCCATGAGGTACAATGGAGAGACCCAGTACTTC	CASSPMRYNGETQYF
TRBJ2-3	-	15	TRBV11-2	-	TGTGCCAGCAACTTAGGGACGGGGAACACAGATACGCAGTATTTT	CASNLGTGNTDTQYF
TRBJ1-1	TRBD1	12	TRBV11-2	-	TGTGCCACCAGCTTAGGGGGCACTGGAGCTTTCTTT	CATSLGGTGAFF
TRBJ1-1	-	14	TRBV6-5	-	TGTACCAGCAGTCGGCTTACCAGACAAGGCACAGCTTTCTTT	CTSSRLTRQGTAFF
TRBJ2-5	-	12	TRBV11-3	large	TGTGCCAGCAGCTTAGACACAGAGACCCAGTACTTC	CASSLDTETQYF